Shown below are 27 T cell receptor beta chains from a single sample sequenced in a study of cytomegalovirus exposure and HLA in healthy donors. 13 Jbeta primers and 60 Vbeta primers were used for the PCR. The table came from immunoSEQ multiplex PCR; TCRdb's copy has only in-frame clones and leaves some out. The sample lists over 100,000 clones; about 75% were seen once. Sequencing used PBMCs. These receptors were collected from a man aged 55-75 years in good health and CMV-seropositive.

This rearrangement joins TRBV21-1 to TRBJ1-1; TRBD1, the D gene given by the table, was not confirmed from the DNA. TRBV21-1 is noted as a pseudogene. The CDR3 runs to 15 residues. The CDR3: CASGTEQGNGTEAFF. Here the CDR3 DNA reads TGTGCCAGCGGAACCGAACAGGGGAATGGAACTGAAGCTTTCTTT.

V gene TRBV28 combines with J gene TRBJ1-5, with no clear D. This CDR3 contains 15 residues. CDR1 is MDHEN and CDR2 is SYDVKM in the germline V gene. Trimming took off 2 bases at V and 7 bases at J, with 15 bases between the two ends. CDR3 sequence: CASSLVTPGSQPQHF. The CDR3, as DNA: TGTGCCAGCAGTTTAGTAACTCCCGGGAGCCAGCCCCAGCATTTT.

This clone was picked up a small number of times. This sequence joins TRBV4-2 and TRBJ2-2; tentatively, D is TRBD2 (6 bases). CDR1 and CDR2 from the germline V gene are LGHNA and YNFKEQ. This CDR3 has 14 amino acids. Trimming pared 1 base from V and 5 bases from J, leaving 8 bases between. The CDR3 sequence is CASSQVGGTGELFF. DNA of the CDR3: TGTGCCAGCAGCCAAGTGGGGGGTACCGGGGAGCTGTTTTTT.

The rearrangement joins TRBV27 to TRBJ2-1, with D hard to call. CDR1 and CDR2 from the germline V gene are MNHEY and SMNVEV (reference sequence). This CDR3 spans 11 amino acids. Trimming took 3 bases from V and 7 from J, leaving 4 bases between them. The CDR3 loop reads CASSFANEQFF. The CDR3 DNA sequence: TGTGCCAGCAGTTTCGCGAATGAGCAGTTCTTC.

V usage is TRBV7-8 and J usage is TRBJ1-5, with D perhaps matching TRBD1 (6 bases). The CDR3 runs 16 residues. Germline V gene data show CDR1 as SGHVS and CDR2 as FQNEAQ. Between the trimmed V and J ends, which lost 5 bases and 2 bases, there was a span of 16 bases. CDR3 DNA sequence: TGTGCCAGCAGCCAATTAGGGACATCTGGCAATCAGCCCCAGCATTTT. This gives the protein CASSQLGTSGNQPQHF.

This chain links TRBV5-4 with TRBJ2-1; D possibly corresponds to TRBD2 (5 bases). Trimming stripped 4 bases from V and 7 bases from J, with 9 bases between. The CDR3 is made up of 12 amino acids. Germline CDR1 reads SGHNT; CDR2 reads YYREEE (reference sequence). The CDR3 sequence is CASSRETNEQFF. CDR3 nucleotides: TGTGCCAGCAGCCGGGAAACGAATGAGCAGTTCTTC.

This clone was seen only once. The gene calls are TRBV9 and TRBJ2-7, with 7 nucleotides matching TRBD2. Germline CDR1 and CDR2: SGDLS and YYNGEE. The ends lost 7 bases at V and 6 bases at J; junction bases unmatched: 4. The CDR3 runs to 11 residues. CDR3: CASSRGVEQYF. The CDR3 coding sequence is TGTGCCAGCTCCCGGGGGGTCGAGCAGTACTTC.

The V call is TRBV27, the J call TRBJ2-7; 9 bases are shared with TRBD1. Germline CDR1 reads MNHEY; CDR2 reads SMNVEV (reference sequence). The J segment lost 4 bases and the V segment lost 6 bases, leaving 7 bases of the junction unmatched. There are 14 residues in the CDR3. CDR3 coding DNA: TGTGCCAGCAGGGGACAGGGAAATAGTTACGAGCAGTACTTC. Translating gives CASRGQGNSYEQYF.

This clone was observed a single time. The J gene is TRBJ2-7, the V gene TRBV5-1; D not certain. CDR1 is SGHRS, CDR2 YFSETQ, per germline. V was clipped by 2 bases and J by 5 bases, with 14 bases between them. The CDR3 is 14 amino acids. The CDR3 protein is CASSLSVPVDEQYF. The CDR3 DNA reads as TGCGCCAGCAGCTTATCAGTCCCTGTGGACGAGCAGTACTTC.

This clone appeared a few times. The V call is TRBV28, the J call TRBJ2-7, with D possibly being TRBD1 (7 bases). CDR1 and CDR2 (germline): MDHEN, SYDVKM. The V and J ends lost 7 bases and 6 bases respectively, with 19 bases between them. The length of the CDR3 is 14 residues. The CDR3 is CASTLRGDRGEQYF. In DNA, the CDR3 is TGTGCCAGCACCCTCAGGGGGGACAGAGGCGAGCAGTACTTC. Combining the CDR3 with reference TRBV28 and TRBJ2-7 gives the whole variable domain DVKVTQSSRYLVKRTGEKVFLECVQDMDHENMFWYRQDPGLGLRLIYFSYDVKMKEKGDIPEGYSVSREKKERFSLILESASTNQTSMYLCASTLRGDRGEQYFGPGTRLTVT.

The genes are TRBV4-1 and TRBJ1-2, with unresolved D. Germline V gene lookup returns CDR1 MGHRA and CDR2 YSYEKL. CDR3 size: 14 residues. V lost 0 bases and J 3 bases, leaving 8 bases between the germline ends. The CDR3 DNA sequence: TGCGCCAGCAGCCAAGAATCAGGTCACTATGGCTACACCTTC. This codes for CASSQESGHYGYTF.

The CDR3 nucleotides are TGTGCCAGCACTCCACGGCGGATTGGAAACACCATATATTTT. It encodes CASTPRRIGNTIYF. The V call is TRBV14, the J call TRBJ1-3; D gene unclear. The germline V and J ends were trimmed by 7 bases and 3 bases, with 13 bases remaining between them. Germline loops: CDR1 SGHDN, CDR2 FVKESK. There are 14 residues in the CDR3.

The rearrangement uses TRBV10-2 and TRBJ2-6; D may be TRBD2 (6 bases). CDR1 and CDR2 from the germline V gene are WSHSY and SAAADI. Trimming took off 6 bases at V and 3 bases at J, with 12 bases between the two ends. The CDR3 totals 15 residues. The CDR3 bases are TGCGCCAGCAGGACTCGGGGGTTTGGGGCCAACGTCCTGACTTTC. This translates into CASRTRGFGANVLTF.

The chain has TRBV6-1 and TRBJ1-2; TRBD1 is a possible D gene (5 bases). Trimming removed 5 bases at V and 0 bases at J, with 7 bases between. Germline CDR1 and CDR2: MNHNS and SASEGT. The CDR3 runs to 13 residues. The chain's CDR3 is CASSQGSNYGYTF. The DNA of the CDR3 is TGTGCCAGCAGTCAGGGATCTAACTATGGCTACACCTTC.

This clone has only a few counts. This chain links TRBV19 with TRBJ2-7; 8 nucleotides line up with TRBD2. This CDR3 spans 11 amino acids. The trim removed 7 bases at V and 5 bases at J, leaving 1 base unmatched. The germline V gene has CDR1 LNHDA and CDR2 SQIVND (reference sequence). The CDR3 DNA follows: TGTGCCAGTAAGCGGGGGAACGAGCAGTACTTC. It is translated as CASKRGNEQYF.

This clone was counted only a few times. V usage is TRBV4-1 and J usage is TRBJ1-1, with D perhaps TRBD1 (6 bases). Germline CDR1 is MGHRA and CDR2 is YSYEKL. The CDR3 is 15 amino acids. Deletions cut 1 base from V and 8 bases from J, with 17 bases between. The CDR3 region is CASSQAGHGLEEAFF. The DNA of the CDR3 is TGCGCCAGCAGCCAAGCGGGACACGGACTAGAGGAAGCTTTCTTT.

The genes are TRBV19 and TRBJ2-3; tentatively, D is TRBD2 (6 bases). From germline, CDR1 is LNHDA and CDR2 SQIVND (reference sequence). This CDR3 region has 15 residues. Trimming removed 7 bases at V and 2 bases at J, with 16 bases between. CDR3 in amino acids: CASTPHAGNTDTQYF. CDR3 bases: TGTGCCAGTACTCCACACGCGGGAAACACAGATACGCAGTATTTT. Together with reference TRBV19 and TRBJ2-3, the CDR3 gives the full variable domain: DGGITQSPKYLFRKEGQNVTLSCEQNLNHDAMYWYRQDPGQGLRLIYYSQIVNDFQKGDIAEGYSVSREKKESFPLTVTSAQKNPTAFYLCASTPHAGNTDTQYFGPGTRLTVL.

The gene calls are TRBV18 and TRBJ2-1, with D possibly TRBD2 on 6 matching bases. The CDR3 totals 17 residues. Germline V gene sequence: CDR1 KGHSH, CDR2 LQKENI. Deletions cut 0 bases from V and 7 bases from J, with 19 bases between. For the CDR3, the DNA is TGTGCCAGCTCACCACCTCGTTGGAGGGATCTGGGGAATGAGCAGTTCTTC. It yields the protein CASSPPRWRDLGNEQFF.

V and J are TRBV6-5 and TRBJ1-2; possible D gene TRBD1, 5 bases. V dropped 5 bases and J dropped 9 bases, with 16 bases sitting between them. The germline V gene encodes CDR1 MNHEY and CDR2 SVGAGI. The CDR3 extends over 13 amino acids. The CDR3 DNA follows: TGTGCCAGCAGTCCAGGGTCGTTTAGTAGCTACACCTTC. It yields the protein CASSPGSFSSYTF.

This sequence joins TRBV6-6 and TRBJ1-4; D remains unclear. CDR3 length: 12 residues. Germline lookup yields CDR1 MNHNY and CDR2 SVGAGI (reference sequence). The ends were cut back, 4 bases at V and 8 bases at J, with 8 bases in the middle. The CDR3, as DNA: TGTGCCAGCAGTTTGGGAGGCGAAAAACTGTTTTTT. Its translation: CASSLGGEKLFF.

The chain carries TRBV6-5 and TRBJ2-4, with D perhaps matching TRBD2 (5 bases). With 0 bases removed from V and 8 bases from J, the gap between germline ends came to 11 bases. This CDR3 is 14 amino acids long. In germline, CDR1 is MNHEY, CDR2 SVGAGI. CDR3: CASSYSFPGDIQYF. The CDR3 bases are TGTGCCAGCAGTTACTCGTTCCCCGGGGACATTCAGTACTTC.

This clone was counted a few times. The V gene is TRBV7-2, the J gene TRBJ1-2; TRBD1 is a possible D gene (5 bases). Deletions cut 1 base from V and 4 bases from J, with 16 bases between. Germline CDR1 SGHTA, CDR2 FQGNSA. The CDR3 runs 16 residues. DNA for the CDR3: TGTGCCAGCAGCTTAGTTGGTGACAGCTCCTTCTATGGCTACACCTTC. Translated: CASSLVGDSSFYGYTF.

This rearrangement joins TRBV7-2 to TRBJ2-3; D is possibly TRBD1 (6 bases). CDR3 length: 13 amino acids. V was pared by 9 bases and J by 3 bases, with 13 bases between. From germline, CDR1 is SGHTA and CDR2 FQGNSA. The CDR3 is CASRQDVTDTQYF. CDR3 in DNA: TGTGCCAGTAGACAGGACGTGACAGATACGCAGTATTTT.

The V call is TRBV7-8, the J call TRBJ1-2; 7 positions match TRBD1. Losses at the gene ends were 4 bases for V and 0 bases for J; bases not matched to a gene: 5. CDR1 and CDR2 from the germline V gene are SGHVS and FQNEAQ. This CDR3 comprises 15 residues. CDR3: CASSSRTGPNYGYTF. As DNA, the CDR3 is TGTGCCAGCAGCTCGAGGACAGGACCTAACTATGGCTACACCTTC.

A note on this clone: At one of its ends the junction is not consistent with the germline gene, which may arise from a read error. Other DNA sequences in the same sample also yield this CDR3. J is TRBJ2-4 and V is TRBV11-2, with D possibly matching TRBD1 (5 bases). Looked up from germline, CDR1 is SGHAT and CDR2 is FQNNGV. There are 15 residues in the CDR3. The DNA for the CDR3 is TGCGCCAGCAGCTTAAACCCTCAGGGTACGAACATTCAGTACTTC. This gives the protein CASSLNPQGTNIQYF.

J is TRBJ1-2 and V is TRBV19, with D maybe TRBD1 (5 bases). With 3 bases removed from V and 11 bases from J, the gap between germline ends came to 13 bases. Germline V gives CDR1 LNHDA, CDR2 SQIVND (reference sequence). The length of the CDR3 is 12 residues. DNA of the CDR3: TGTGCCAGTAGTATCTCTACAGGCTTGTACACCTTC. Its protein product is CASSISTGLYTF.

This chain uses TRBV14 with TRBJ2-7; D remains unclear. Germline-derived CDR1 and CDR2 are SGHDN and FVKESK. V was pared by 4 bases and J by 5 bases, with 12 bases between. The length of the CDR3 is 13 residues. CDR3 bases: TGTGCCAGCAGCCGGCTCAACTACGACGAGCAGTACTTC. Encoded protein: CASSRLNYDEQYF.